This T cell receptor beta chain was recorded in a study of OX40 agonist ivuxolimab in advanced cancers. With respect to the entire study: Ivuxolimab was a fully human IgG2 agonistic monoclonal antibody targeting the costimulatory receptor OX40 (CD134). The monotherapy dose-escalation portion (N of about 50 patients) of the phase I ivuxolimab trial is reported in the paper. Peripheral TCRbeta sequencing aimed to test whether ivuxolimab altered TCR sequence diversity and caused clonal T-cell expansion. Prior anti-PD-1, anti-PD-L1 or anti-CTLA-4 therapy was permitted, and less than 45% of dose-escalation patients had received checkpoint inhibitors. Partial responses occurred in three dose-escalation patients: two with cutaneous melanoma and one with hepatocellular carcinoma. Intravenous ivuxolimab was administered to patients every 2 weeks at six dose levels: 0.01, 0.1, 0.3, 1.5, 3 and 10 mg/kg. Among the roughly 52 dose-escalation patients, 19 had hepatocellular carcinoma, roughly 15 melanoma, 9 renal cell carcinoma and 9 head and neck cancer. A male proportion of roughly 80% and a mean age of about 60 years, ranging from about 23 to 90, were recorded for the dose-escalation cohort. Points the paper makes about the study in general: After ivuxolimab, expanded clones were on average more numerous among CD8+ T cells than among CD4+ T cells. At doses of 0.1 to 3.0 mg/kg, clonal expansion of both CD4+ and CD8+ T cells in blood was seen between baseline and week 6. Partial responders in the 0.1-3.0 mg/kg groups had among the lowest normalized peripheral clonal expansion, especially among CD8+ T cells. The antigen specificity of the clonally expanded peripheral T cells was not determined. Low levels of normalized T-cell clonal expansion were also seen in some patients who did not respond.

As to this clone: Its antigen target is currently unknown. No base qualities exist here, and no much larger clone lies one base off it.

Patients with autoimmune disease history or receiving systemic immunosuppression were excluded from the trial. Peripheral blood for TCR sequencing was collected from all dose cohorts at baseline, on cycle 4 day 1, and on cycle 7 day 1. The samples were drawn from a first-in-human, open-label, multicenter phase I dose-escalation trial of ivuxolimab. Adults with locally advanced or metastatic melanoma, renal cell, hepatocellular, or head and neck squamous cell carcinoma were enrolled in the trial. Before TCR sequencing, CD4+ T cells and CD8+ T cells were sorted from peripheral blood as separate populations. The CDR1 and CDR2 encoded by the germline V gene are SGHTA and FQGNSA. V is pared back by 1 base and J by 2 bases, with 12 bases lying between the germline termini. The CDR3 has 16 amino acids, counting the end cysteine and phenylalanine. The DNA shown is the 48-base CDR3, in frame from base 1. To sequence the TCRbeta CDR3 region, genomic DNA was isolated from the sorted cells. The immunoSEQ Assay was used to sequence the TCRbeta CDR3 regions. TCRdb's version of the immuneACCESS table is confined to in-frame rearrangements and falls short of the full clone set. An unresolved V gene accounts for under half of the shortfall where checked; the remainder is of unknown origin. This sample lists nearly 55,000 clones; roughly four fifths were detected once. In total, the top ten clones hold roughly 1.2% of the sample.

The clonotype originates from an adult with an advanced solid tumor such as melanoma, head and neck, liver or kidney cancer. Recombination linked TRBV7-2 to TRBJ2-1, and TRBD1 may be the D gene, going by 6 matching bases. The sequencing here drew on CD4+ or CD8+ T cells sorted from blood, taken in a trial of the OX40 agonist ivuxolimab. The sequence in DNA is TGTGCCAGCAGCTTAGAGTCTCGGACAGCCTACAATGAGCAGTTCTTC. This gives the protein CASSLESRTAYNEQFF.